The rows below give T cell receptor beta chains drawn from one sample of a study of post-analysis software for immune sequencing data. TCRdb called the PCR reads again in MiXCR, with one record for every CDR3 protein. The table includes roughly 800,000 distinct CDR3 sequences, roughly 46% detected once. Sample: blood. Receptors originate from a girl under 18 with multiple sclerosis. Both conserved end residues are part of each CDR3. The D gene is left open where the match is weak. Size tells how often a clone was seen (once, few, many) or the class of an expanded clone, and some rows leave it out.

J gene: TRBJ2-7
V gene: TRBV4-2
clone size: -
D gene: -
CDR3 protein: CASSEGANYEQYF
CDR3 DNA: TGTGCCAGCAGCGAAGGGGCCAACTACGAGCAGTACTTC

J gene: TRBJ2-1
V gene: TRBV6-6
clone size: few
D gene: TRBD2
CDR3 protein: CASSYSPSGSNANEQFF
CDR3 DNA: TGTGCCAGCAGTTACTCCCCAAGCGGGAGCAATGCCAATGAGCAGTTCTTC

J gene: TRBJ2-1
V gene: TRBV29-1
clone size: few
D gene: TRBD2
CDR3 protein: CSVEGIAGKGEQFF
CDR3 DNA: TGCAGCGTTGAAGGTATAGCGGGAAAGGGTGAGCAGTTCTTC

J gene: TRBJ2-7
V gene: TRBV27
clone size: -
D gene: -
CDR3 protein: CASSPRAGRYEQYF
CDR3 DNA: TGTGCCAGCAGTCCACGTGCGGGCCGTTACGAGCAGTACTTC

J gene: TRBJ2-7
V gene: TRBV4-2
clone size: -
D gene: TRBD1
CDR3 protein: CASSQEQGAYEQYF
CDR3 DNA: TGTGCCAGCAGCCAAGAACAGGGGGCCTACGAGCAGTACTTC

J gene: TRBJ2-7
V gene: TRBV6-5
clone size: few
D gene: -
CDR3 protein: CASSPDISREQYF
CDR3 DNA: TGTGCCAGCAGCCCAGACATTTCCCGCGAGCAGTACTTC

J gene: TRBJ2-1
V gene: TRBV5-1
clone size: once
D gene: TRBD2
CDR3 protein: CASSSLAGVSDEQFF
CDR3 DNA: TGCGCCAGCAGCAGTCTAGCGGGAGTCAGCGATGAGCAGTTCTTC

J gene: TRBJ2-3
V gene: TRBV20-1
clone size: few
D gene: TRBD1
CDR3 protein: CSAPADRGLASSTDTQYF
CDR3 DNA: TGCAGTGCTCCCGCAGACAGGGGTCTAGCTTCTAGCACAGATACGCAGTATTTT

J gene: TRBJ2-1
V gene: TRBV7-6
clone size: few
D gene: -
CDR3 protein: CASSFGGSIYNEQFF
CDR3 DNA: TGTGCCAGCAGCTTTGGGGGTAGCATCTACAATGAGCAGTTCTTC

J gene: TRBJ2-5
V gene: TRBV3-1
clone size: few
D gene: -
CDR3 protein: CASSLRARRQETQYF
CDR3 DNA: TGTGCCAGCAGCCTACGAGCACGGCGCCAAGAGACCCAGTACTTC

J gene: TRBJ2-3
V gene: TRBV6-4
clone size: -
D gene: -
CDR3 protein: CASSLDWTLGADTQYF
CDR3 DNA: TGTGCCAGCAGTCTCGACTGGACGCTTGGGGCAGATACGCAGTATTTT

J gene: TRBJ1-5
V gene: TRBV7-2
clone size: few
D gene: -
CDR3 protein: CASSPTTAHQPQHF
CDR3 DNA: TGTGCCAGCAGCCCCACTACAGCGCATCAGCCCCAGCATTTT

J gene: TRBJ2-3
V gene: TRBV7-8
clone size: -
D gene: -
CDR3 protein: CASSLNLGTDTQYF
CDR3 DNA: TGTGCCAGCAGCTTGAATTTGGGCACAGATACGCAGTATTTT

J gene: TRBJ2-1
V gene: TRBV11-2
clone size: -
D gene: TRBD2
CDR3 protein: CASSRQPGSGGEQFF
CDR3 DNA: TGTGCCAGCAGCCGACAGCCAGGGTCGGGGGGTGAGCAGTTCTTC

J gene: TRBJ2-5
V gene: TRBV5-1
clone size: -
D gene: TRBD2
CDR3 protein: CASSEGLAGGPLETQYF
CDR3 DNA: TGCGCCAGCAGCGAGGGACTAGCGGGAGGGCCTTTGGAGACCCAGTACTTC

J gene: TRBJ2-5
V gene: TRBV11-2
clone size: -
D gene: -
CDR3 protein: CASSSGPSGETQYF
CDR3 DNA: TGTGCCAGCAGCTCTGGACCCTCCGGGGAGACCCAGTACTTC

J gene: TRBJ1-6
V gene: TRBV6-1
clone size: -
D gene: -
CDR3 protein: CASRPETVDRRFYNSPLHF
CDR3 DNA: TGTGCCAGCAGACCCGAAACTGTCGACAGGCGCTTCTATAATTCACCCCTCCACTTT

J gene: TRBJ2-7
V gene: TRBV12-3/TRBV12-4
clone size: few
D gene: -
CDR3 protein: CASSSLPSPRGEQYF
CDR3 DNA: TGTGCCAGCAGTTCTCTCCCCTCTCCCCGAGGCGAGCAGTACTTC

J gene: TRBJ2-1
V gene: TRBV4-3
clone size: -
D gene: -
CDR3 protein: CASSQGPSPSNEQFF
CDR3 DNA: TGCGCCAGCAGCCAAGGACCGTCCCCCTCAAATGAGCAGTTCTTC

J gene: TRBJ2-5
V gene: TRBV25-1
clone size: -
D gene: -
CDR3 protein: CASSGAVETQYF
CDR3 DNA: TGTGCCAGCAGTGGCGCGGTAGAGACCCAGTACTTC

J gene: TRBJ2-1
V gene: TRBV19
clone size: -
D gene: TRBD2
CDR3 protein: CASSMGLADYNEQFF
CDR3 DNA: TGTGCCAGTAGTATGGGACTAGCGGATTACAATGAGCAGTTCTTC

J gene: TRBJ2-7
V gene: TRBV7-2
clone size: few
D gene: TRBD2
CDR3 protein: CASSPGLAGVNRSDEQYF
CDR3 DNA: TGTGCCAGCAGCCCGGGACTAGCGGGAGTAAATCGTTCGGACGAGCAGTACTTC

J gene: TRBJ2-1
V gene: TRBV20-1
clone size: -
D gene: -
CDR3 protein: CSATGGPYNEQFF
CDR3 DNA: TGCAGTGCTACCGGCGGCCCATACAATGAGCAGTTCTTC

J gene: TRBJ2-3
V gene: TRBV7-2
clone size: few
D gene: TRBD2
CDR3 protein: CASSRLAGVQDTQYF
CDR3 DNA: TGTGCCAGCAGCAGATTAGCGGGAGTCCAAGATACGCAGTATTTT

J gene: TRBJ2-7
V gene: TRBV20-1
clone size: few
D gene: TRBD2
CDR3 protein: CSARDDSGGEQYF
CDR3 DNA: TGCAGTGCTAGAGACGATAGCGGGGGCGAGCAGTACTTC

J gene: TRBJ2-1
V gene: TRBV27
clone size: -
D gene: TRBD2
CDR3 protein: CASRPGGGTHEQFF
CDR3 DNA: TGTGCCTCCAGACCGGGAGGAGGGACTCATGAGCAGTTCTTC

J gene: TRBJ2-1
V gene: TRBV12-3/TRBV12-4
clone size: -
D gene: TRBD1
CDR3 protein: CASSLTGGSRNEQFF
CDR3 DNA: TGTGCCAGCAGTCTTACAGGGGGGTCGCGCAATGAGCAGTTCTTC

J gene: TRBJ2-1
V gene: TRBV20-1
clone size: -
D gene: -
CDR3 protein: CSARAPPSYNEQFF
CDR3 DNA: TGCAGTGCTAGGGCCCCCCCTTCCTACAATGAGCAGTTCTTC

J gene: TRBJ1-1
V gene: TRBV2
clone size: -
D gene: TRBD1
CDR3 protein: CASADDRGVTEAFF
CDR3 DNA: TGTGCCAGCGCAGACGACAGGGGGGTCACTGAAGCTTTCTTT

J gene: TRBJ2-7
V gene: TRBV5-1
clone size: once
D gene: -
CDR3 protein: CASRATDYEQYF
CDR3 DNA: TGCGCCAGCCGGGCTACAGACTACGAGCAGTACTTC

J gene: TRBJ2-7
V gene: TRBV20-1
clone size: few
D gene: -
CDR3 protein: CSARDWVQSSYEQYF
CDR3 DNA: TGCAGTGCTAGAGATTGGGTACAGAGCTCCTACGAGCAGTACTTC

J gene: TRBJ2-7
V gene: TRBV29-1
clone size: -
D gene: -
CDR3 protein: CSAEASGISEQYF
CDR3 DNA: TGCAGCGCCGAAGCGTCCGGGATTAGCGAGCAGTACTTC

J gene: TRBJ1-1
V gene: TRBV28
clone size: few
D gene: -
CDR3 protein: CASSFPNTEAFF
CDR3 DNA: TGTGCCAGCAGTTTTCCGAACACTGAAGCTTTCTTT

J gene: TRBJ2-1
V gene: TRBV27
clone size: -
D gene: TRBD1
CDR3 protein: CASSSSTGIGSYNEQFF
CDR3 DNA: TGTGCCAGCAGTTCCTCGACAGGGATCGGCTCCTACAATGAGCAGTTCTTC

J gene: TRBJ2-3
V gene: TRBV7-3
clone size: -
D gene: -
CDR3 protein: CASSFRQSDTQYF
CDR3 DNA: TGTGCCAGCAGCTTCCGACAGTCAGATACGCAGTATTTT

J gene: TRBJ2-1
V gene: TRBV20-1
clone size: few
D gene: TRBD2
CDR3 protein: CSAGLLAGYNEQFF
CDR3 DNA: TGCAGTGCTGGCCTACTAGCGGGCTACAATGAGCAGTTCTTC

J gene: TRBJ1-1
V gene: TRBV6-1
clone size: -
D gene: -
CDR3 protein: CASSTSYTEAFF
CDR3 DNA: TGTGCCAGCAGTACTTCTTACACTGAAGCTTTCTTT

J gene: TRBJ2-6
V gene: TRBV6-5
clone size: -
D gene: TRBD1
CDR3 protein: CASSYFQGAPSGANVLTF
CDR3 DNA: TGTGCCAGCAGTTACTTCCAGGGGGCTCCCTCTGGGGCCAACGTCCTGACTTTC

J gene: TRBJ2-7
V gene: TRBV6-2/TRBV6-3
clone size: many
D gene: -
CDR3 protein: CASRLSAISYEQYF
CDR3 DNA: TGTGCCAGCAGGCTAAGCGCTATTTCCTACGAGCAGTACTTC

J gene: TRBJ2-1
V gene: TRBV12-3/TRBV12-4
clone size: -
D gene: TRBD2
CDR3 protein: CTSRGGTSGRFVNEQFF
CDR3 DNA: TGTACCAGCAGGGGGGGGACTAGCGGGAGATTTGTCAATGAGCAGTTCTTC

J gene: TRBJ2-7
V gene: TRBV6-6
clone size: -
D gene: TRBD1
CDR3 protein: CASSYDILQGPFSYEQYF
CDR3 DNA: TGTGCCAGCAGTTACGATATTCTACAGGGGCCGTTCTCCTACGAGCAGTACTTC